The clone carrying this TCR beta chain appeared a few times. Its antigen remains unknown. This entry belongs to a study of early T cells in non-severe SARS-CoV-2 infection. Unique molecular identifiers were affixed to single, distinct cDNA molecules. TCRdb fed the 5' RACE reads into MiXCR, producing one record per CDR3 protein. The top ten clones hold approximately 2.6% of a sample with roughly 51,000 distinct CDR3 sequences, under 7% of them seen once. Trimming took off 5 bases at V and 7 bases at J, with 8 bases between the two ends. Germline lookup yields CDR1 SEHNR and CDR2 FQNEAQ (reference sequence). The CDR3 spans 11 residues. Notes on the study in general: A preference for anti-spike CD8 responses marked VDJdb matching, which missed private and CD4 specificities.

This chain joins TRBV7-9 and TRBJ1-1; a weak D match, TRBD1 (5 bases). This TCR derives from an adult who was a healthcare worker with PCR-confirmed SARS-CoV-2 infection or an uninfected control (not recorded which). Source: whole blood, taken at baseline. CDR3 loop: CASSMDIEAFF. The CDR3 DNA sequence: TGTGCCAGCAGCATGGACATTGAAGCTTTCTTT.